A single sample is the source of the 5 T cell receptor beta chains below, sequenced in a study of neurological immune-mediated disorders (dated by TCRdb to the late 2010s). Receptors were amplified or captured by 5' RACE. Data came from an Illumina HiSeq 2500. TCRdb reworked the public reads: Q25 trimming with fastp, MiXCR clone assembly, productive beta chains retained. Every distinct CDR3 protein forms one entry, paired with its most common genes and DNA. The sample profile shows approximately 65,000 distinct CDR3 sequences; roughly 4.9% of them were found once. Approximately 5.1% of the sample is in the top ten clones. The source material was PBMCs. Source of these receptors: a human donor with multiple sclerosis. The donor label of this sample is uncertain.

This clonotype was counted many times. The chain is built from TRBV5-1 and TRBJ1-1; TRBD1 might be the D (6 bases). Germline-derived CDR1 and CDR2 are SGHRS and YFSETQ. The ends were cut back, 0 bases at V and 0 bases at J, with 9 bases in the middle. This CDR3 spans 15 amino acids. CDR3: CASSLVSGVNTEAFF. The CDR3 region has the DNA TGCGCCAGCAGCTTGGTTTCAGGGGTGAACACTGAAGCTTTCTTT.

This clonotype occurred many times. V and J are TRBV5-1 and TRBJ1-2; no reliable D call. CDR1 and CDR2 (germline): SGHRS, YFSETQ. This CDR3 contains 14 residues. V lost 4 bases and J lost 6, with 16 bases in between. CDR3 region: CASSPDVALNGYTF. In DNA form, the CDR3 reads TGCGCCAGCAGCCCTGATGTGGCCTTAAATGGCTACACCTTC.

V is TRBV6-2 or TRBV6-3 and J is TRBJ2-3; 10 bases fit TRBD2. The CDR3 has 19 amino acids. The germline gives CDR1 MNHEY, CDR2 SVGEGT. Trimming removed 2 bases from V and 5 bases from J; junction bases left unmatched: 16. This CDR3 reads CASSYEVGFTSGMGDTQYF. The CDR3 region has the DNA TGTGCCAGCAGTTACGAGGTGGGCTTCACTAGCGGGATGGGAGATACGCAGTATTTT.

In its sample, this clonotype was seen many times. V is TRBV29-1 and J is TRBJ2-1; 7 bases are shared with TRBD1. The germline gives CDR1 SQVTM, CDR2 ANQGSEA. CDR3 length equals 16 residues. Trimming removed 5 bases from V and 8 bases from J; junction bases left unmatched: 18. CDR3 loop: CSVRRQGWNTVDEQFF. The CDR3 DNA sequence: TGCAGCGTTAGGCGACAGGGATGGAATACAGTCGATGAGCAGTTCTTC.

Many counts were recorded for this clonotype. This chain connects TRBV20-1 to TRBJ1-1; D is ambiguous. This CDR3 is built from 12 residues. V was pared by 5 bases and J by 5 bases, with 12 bases between. The germline gives CDR1 DFQATT, CDR2 SNEGSKA (reference sequence). DNA for the CDR3: TGCAGTGCTCGAATAAGCGGGACTGAAGCTTTCTTT. Its translation: CSARISGTEAFF.